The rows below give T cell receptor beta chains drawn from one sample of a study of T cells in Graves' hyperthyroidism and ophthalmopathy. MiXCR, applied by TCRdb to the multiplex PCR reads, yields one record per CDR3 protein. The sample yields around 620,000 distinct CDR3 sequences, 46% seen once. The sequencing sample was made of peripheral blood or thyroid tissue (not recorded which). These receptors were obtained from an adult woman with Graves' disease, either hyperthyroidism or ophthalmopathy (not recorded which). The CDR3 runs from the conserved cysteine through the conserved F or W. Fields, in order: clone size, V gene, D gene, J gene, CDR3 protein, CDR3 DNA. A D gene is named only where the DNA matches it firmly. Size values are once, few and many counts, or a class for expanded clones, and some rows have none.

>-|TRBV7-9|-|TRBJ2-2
CASSVDSSDTGELFF
TGTGCCAGCAGCGTGGACAGTTCGGACACCGGGGAGCTGTTTTTT
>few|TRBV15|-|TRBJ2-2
CATSRVRARTNTGELFF
TGTGCCACCAGCAGAGTGCGGGCCAGAACGAACACCGGGGAGCTGTTTTTT
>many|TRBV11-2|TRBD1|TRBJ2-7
CASKNRQGAHEQYF
TGTGCCAGCAAAAATCGACAGGGGGCCCACGAGCAGTACTTC
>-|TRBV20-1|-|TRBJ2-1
CSARVFNRGGQFF
TGCAGTGCTAGAGTTTTCAACAGGGGAGGGCAGTTCTTC
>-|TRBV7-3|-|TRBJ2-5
CASSLGSGPAKTQYF
TGTGCCAGCAGCTTAGGGAGTGGTCCGGCGAAGACCCAGTACTTC
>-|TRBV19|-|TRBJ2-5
CASTPGVGVETQYF
TGTGCCAGTACCCCGGGAGTGGGGGTCGAGACCCAGTACTTC
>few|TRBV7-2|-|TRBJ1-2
CASSDGQTNYGYTF
TGTGCCAGCAGTGACGGCCAGACAAACTATGGCTACACCTTC
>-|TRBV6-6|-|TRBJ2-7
CASSEGEIWAGTYEQYF
TGTGCCAGCAGTGAAGGAGAGATATGGGCAGGGACCTACGAGCAGTACTTC
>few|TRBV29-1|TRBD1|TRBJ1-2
CSVIRDRENYGYTF
TGCAGCGTTATTCGGGACAGGGAGAACTATGGCTACACCTTC
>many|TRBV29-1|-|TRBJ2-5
CSASRTRKETQYF
TGCAGCGCTAGTCGCACCCGAAAAGAGACCCAGTACTTC
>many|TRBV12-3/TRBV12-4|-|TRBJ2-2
CASSSLAIANTGELFF
TGTGCCAGCAGTTCTCTAGCGATCGCGAACACCGGGGAGCTGTTTTTT
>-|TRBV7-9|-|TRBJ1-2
CASSSRQDVVNYGYTF
TGTGCCAGCAGCTCCCGACAGGACGTAGTTAACTATGGCTACACCTTC
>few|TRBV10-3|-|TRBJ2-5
CAISDKGETQYF
TGTGCCATCAGTGACAAGGGGGAGACCCAGTACTTC
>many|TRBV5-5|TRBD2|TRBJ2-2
CASSWKTSGRAGELFF
TGTGCCAGCAGCTGGAAGACTAGCGGGAGGGCCGGGGAGCTGTTTTTT
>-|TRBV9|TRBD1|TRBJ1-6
CASSLGGQGYSPLHF
TGTGCCAGCAGCTTAGGGGGACAGGGGTACTCACCCCTCCACTTT
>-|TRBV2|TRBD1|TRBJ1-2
CASTAPGGYGYTF
TGTGCCAGCACCGCTCCAGGGGGCTATGGCTACACCTTC
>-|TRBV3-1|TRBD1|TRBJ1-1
CASSRLQGENTEAFF
TGTGCCAGCAGCCGACTACAGGGGGAGAACACTGAAGCTTTCTTT
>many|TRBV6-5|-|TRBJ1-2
CASSTGANYGYTF
TGTGCCAGCAGTACCGGGGCTAACTATGGCTACACCTTC
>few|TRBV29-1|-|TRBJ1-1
CSVQGLANTEAFF
TGCAGCGTTCAGGGTCTGGCGAACACTGAAGCTTTCTTT
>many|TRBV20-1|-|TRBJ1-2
CSALKDYTF
TGCAGTGCGCTTAAAGATTACACCTTC
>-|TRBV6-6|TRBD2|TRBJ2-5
CASSYSASGVVGETQYF
TGTGCCAGCAGTTACTCTGCCAGCGGGGTCGTGGGGGAGACCCAGTACTTC
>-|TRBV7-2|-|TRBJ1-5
CASGRGETQHF
TGTGCCAGCGGGAGAGGTGAGACCCAGCATTTT
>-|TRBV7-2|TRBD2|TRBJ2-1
CASSPGLAGGNEQFF
TGTGCCAGCAGCCCCGGACTAGCGGGAGGCAATGAGCAGTTCTTC
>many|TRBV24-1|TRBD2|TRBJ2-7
CATSERTSGSLLSYEQYF
TGTGCCACCAGTGAGCGGACTAGCGGGAGTCTTTTAAGCTACGAGCAGTACTTC
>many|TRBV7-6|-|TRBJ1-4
CASSPYNYGTNEKLFF
TGTGCCAGCAGCCCATACAACTATGGCACTAATGAAAAACTGTTTTTT
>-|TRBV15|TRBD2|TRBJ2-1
CATSREATSGRDSSYNEQFF
TGTGCCACCAGCAGAGAGGCAACTAGCGGGAGGGACAGCTCCTACAATGAGCAGTTCTTC
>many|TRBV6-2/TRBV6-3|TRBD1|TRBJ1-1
CASRDRGDNTEAFF
TGTGCCAGCAGAGACAGGGGGGACAACACTGAAGCTTTCTTT
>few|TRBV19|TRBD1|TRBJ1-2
CASRDRGGYTF
TGTGCCAGTAGGGACAGGGGTGGCTACACCTTC
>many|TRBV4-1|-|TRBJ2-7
CASSQPGQSYEQYF
TGCGCCAGCAGCCAGCCGGGACAATCCTACGAGCAGTACTTC
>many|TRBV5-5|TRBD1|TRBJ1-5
CASSLMTGENQPQHF
TGTGCCAGCAGCCTTATGACAGGGGAAAATCAGCCCCAGCATTTT
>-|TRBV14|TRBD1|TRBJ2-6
CASSQGQGFAGANVLTF
TGTGCCAGCAGCCAGGGACAGGGGTTCGCTGGGGCCAACGTCCTGACTTTC
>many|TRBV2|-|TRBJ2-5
CASNIAAQETQYF
TGTGCCAGCAATATAGCGGCGCAAGAGACCCAGTACTTC
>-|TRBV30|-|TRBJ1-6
CTWSTEDGSPLHF
TGTACCTGGAGTACCGAGGACGGATCACCCCTCCACTTT
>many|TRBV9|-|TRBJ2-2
CASSVGRRTGELFF
TGTGCCAGCAGCGTAGGGAGAAGGACCGGGGAGCTGTTTTTT
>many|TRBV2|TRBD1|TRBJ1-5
CASMTGDKAQHF
TGTGCCAGCATGACAGGGGATAAGGCCCAGCATTTT
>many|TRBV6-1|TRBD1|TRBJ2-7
CASRGDSNYEQYF
TGTGCCAGCAGGGGGGACAGCAACTACGAGCAGTACTTC
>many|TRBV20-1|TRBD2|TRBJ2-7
CSARLLAGDSYEQYF
TGCAGTGCTAGATTACTAGCGGGAGATTCCTACGAGCAGTACTTC
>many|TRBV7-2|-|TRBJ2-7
CASSKTLQGYEQYF
TGTGCCAGCAGCAAGACCCTACAGGGTTACGAGCAGTACTTC
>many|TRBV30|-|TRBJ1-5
CAWTPPSQPQHF
TGTGCCTGGACCCCCCCGAGTCAGCCCCAGCATTTT
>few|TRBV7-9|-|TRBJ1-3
CASSLDSASGNTIYF
TGTGCCAGCAGCCTTGACAGTGCCTCTGGAAACACCATATATTTT
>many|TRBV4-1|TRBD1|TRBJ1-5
CASSHRRSRGMVGNQPQHF
TGCGCCAGCAGCCATCGCAGGTCCAGGGGGATGGTTGGCAATCAGCCCCAGCATTTT
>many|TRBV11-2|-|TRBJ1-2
CASSRRAADYGYTF
TGTGCCAGCAGCCGCCGGGCCGCAGACTATGGCTACACCTTC
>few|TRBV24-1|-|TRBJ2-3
CATSPFGGSYDTQYF
TGTGCCACCAGTCCGTTTGGGGGTTCCTACGATACGCAGTATTTT
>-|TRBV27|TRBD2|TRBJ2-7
CASSPGTSGTVEQYF
TGTGCCAGCAGTCCCGGGACTAGCGGTACGGTAGAGCAGTACTTC
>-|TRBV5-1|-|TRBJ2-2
CASSVASGGDYTGELFF
TGCGCCAGCAGCGTAGCTTCAGGGGGGGATTACACCGGGGAGCTGTTTTTT
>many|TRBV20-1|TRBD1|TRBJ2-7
CSARAGTASHYEQYF
TGCAGTGCTAGGGCCGGGACAGCCAGTCATTACGAGCAGTACTTC
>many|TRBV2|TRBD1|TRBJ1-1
CASRGQPNTEAFF
TGTGCCAGCAGGGGACAGCCGAACACTGAAGCTTTCTTT
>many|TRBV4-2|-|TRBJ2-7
CASSLPGTTTYEQYF
TGTGCCAGCAGCCTCCCGGGGACCACCACCTACGAGCAGTACTTC
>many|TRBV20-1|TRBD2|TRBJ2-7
CSALSGRAYEQYF
TGCAGTGCTCTTAGCGGGAGGGCCTACGAGCAGTACTTC
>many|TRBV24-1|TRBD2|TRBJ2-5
CATAQRGWQETQYF
TGTGCCACCGCCCAGCGGGGCTGGCAAGAGACCCAGTACTTC
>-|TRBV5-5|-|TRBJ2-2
CASSFSRGGSGELFF
TGTGCCAGCAGCTTTTCTCGTGGGGGTTCCGGGGAGCTGTTTTTT
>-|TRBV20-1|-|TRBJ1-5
CSATRAGDSTQPQHF
TGCAGTGCTACCCGAGCGGGAGATAGCACTCAGCCCCAGCATTTT
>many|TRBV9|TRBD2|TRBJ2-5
CASSVGLAGGLQETQYF
TGTGCCAGCAGCGTAGGACTAGCGGGAGGGCTCCAAGAGACCCAGTACTTC
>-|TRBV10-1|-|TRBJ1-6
CASSLGGVGSPLHF
TGTGCCAGCAGTTTAGGAGGGGTGGGCTCACCCCTCCACTTT
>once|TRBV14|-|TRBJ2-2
CASSPWELFF
TGTGCCAGCAGCCCGTGGGAGCTGTTTTTT
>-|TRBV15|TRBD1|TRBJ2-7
CATSSHRTGVTYEQYF
TGTGCCACCAGCAGCCACCGGACAGGAGTTACCTACGAGCAGTACTTC